This TCR beta chain is from a study of siplizumab effects on memory and regulatory T cells. The CDR3 is 18 amino acids. J was trimmed by 3 bases and V by 0 bases; bases with no gene match: 8. Germline CDR1 and CDR2: LGHNA and YSLEER. The method was immunoSEQ multiplex PCR; TCRdb's version includes in-frame clones alone and lacks a portion of them. This table has approximately 82,000 clones, 87% appearing once. V is TRBV4-3 and J is TRBJ2-3; 11 nucleotides line up with TRBD1. Sequenced sample: Tregs sorted from blood. This TCR derives from a human donor in good health. Here the CDR3 reads CASSQDTPDRGPTDTQYF. CDR3 in DNA: TGCGCCAGCAGCCAAGATACTCCGGACAGGGGGCCGACAGATACGCAGTATTTT.